The T cell receptor beta chain under discussion was sequenced for a study of T cells in Graves' hyperthyroidism and ophthalmopathy. TCR beta CDR3 regions were amplified from RNA transcripts. Primed by the HTBI set, a first-round RT-PCR was run on the TCR CDR3. Using its own MiXCR run on the multiplex PCR reads, TCRdb lists one record per CDR3 protein. In the table there are 310,000 or so distinct CDR3 sequences, about 18% of which are singletons. There are a few counts of this clonotype. The length of the CDR3 is 16 residues. V was shortened by 3 bases and J by 1 base, with 13 bases between the two germline ends. CDR1 and CDR2 from the germline V gene are KGHDR and SFDVKD.

The receptor was isolated from a woman aged 60-70 years with Graves' ophthalmopathy. Material for sequencing was blood. The chain recombines TRBV24-1 with TRBJ2-3, with D possibly matching TRBD1 (5 bases). Written as DNA, the CDR3 is TGTGCCACCAGTGATCCTCGGGTCAGGGGCACAGATACGCAGTATTTT. Translation gives CATSDPRVRGTDTQYF.